The next 5 T cell receptor beta chains were all read from a single sample in a study of T cells in Graves' hyperthyroidism and ophthalmopathy. Amplified regions were TCR beta CDR3 sequences from RNA transcripts. With the HTBI primer set, the TCR CDR3 went through a first round of RT-PCR. TCRdb re-derived calls from the multiplex PCR reads in MiXCR, one entry per CDR3 protein. Here the sample spans a few hundred thousand distinct CDR3 sequences, about a fifth being singletons. Specimen: blood. Every receptor here comes from a man aged 18-30 years with Graves' hyperthyroidism.

V usage is TRBV7-2 and J usage is TRBJ2-5; D is tentatively TRBD1 or TRBD2 (6 bases each). V dropped 1 base and J dropped 4 bases, with 13 bases sitting between them. The V gene's germline CDR1 is SGHTA and CDR2 FQGNSA. This CDR3 has 15 amino acids. CDR3: CASSLVPGEVETQYF. The CDR3 nucleotides are TGTGCCAGCAGCTTAGTCCCAGGGGAGGTAGAGACCCAGTACTTC.

The chain joins TRBV4-1 to TRBJ2-5, with D possibly TRBD2 on 5 matching bases. Deletions cut 3 bases from V and 0 bases from J, with 8 bases between. The CDR3 has 14 amino acids. CDR1 is MGHRA and CDR2 is YSYEKL in the germline V gene. The CDR3 nucleotides are TGCGCCAGCAGCCACGGGATCAACCAAGAGACCCAGTACTTC. Its translation: CASSHGINQETQYF.

This clonotype appeared many times. The CDR3 bases are TGTGCCAGCAGTGAAGGGACAGGGGGCGCGATCTACACCTTC. Protein: CASSEGTGGAIYTF. The chain joins TRBV2 to TRBJ1-2; TRBD1 matches 11 bases. The J segment lost 10 bases and the V segment lost 1 base, leaving 5 bases of the junction unmatched. The CDR3 length is 14 residues. Looked up from germline, CDR1 is SNHLY and CDR2 is FYNNEI. Full variable domain (remainder filled in from reference TRBV2 and TRBJ1-2): EPEVTQTPSHQVTQMGQEVILRCVPISNHLYFYWYRQILGQKVEFLVSFYNNEISEKSEIFDDQFSVERPDGSNFTLKIRSTKLEDSAMYFCASSEGTGGAIYTFGSGTRLTVV.

This clonotype occurred many times. The rearrangement uses TRBV11-1 and TRBJ2-5; the D is unclear. V was cut by 1 base and J by 4 bases, with 13 bases left in between. The length of the CDR3 is 15 residues. Germline CDR1 is SGHAT and CDR2 is FQDESV (reference sequence). CDR3 protein: CASSLVGYSLETQYF. CDR3 DNA: TGTGCCAGCAGCTTAGTGGGTTACAGCCTAGAGACCCAGTACTTC.

There are many counts of this clonotype. The junction and the germline gene differ at one end; a read error may be behind it. The chain links TRBV10-2 to TRBJ1-1; D gene uncertain. This CDR3 has 11 amino acids. CDR1 and CDR2 from the germline V gene are WSHSY and SAAADI. The CDR3 bases are TGTGCCAGCAGCGTAGGAACTGAAGCTTTCTTT. Translation: CASSVGTEAFF.